Below, 12 T cell receptor beta chains from the same sample are listed, as sequenced in a study of blood T cell repertoires in COVID-19. Here immunoSEQ multiplex PCR was the method, and the copy in TCRdb shows in-frame clones only, minus some. The repertoire includes about 340,000 clones, about 86% of them detected once, and around 3% sits in the top ten. Sample: peripheral blood. These TCRs come from a man aged 30-40 years with active or convalescent COVID-19.

This clone is a singleton in its sample. V usage is TRBV5-1 and J usage is TRBJ2-3; 9 bases fit TRBD1. J was trimmed by 6 bases and V by 5 bases; bases with no gene match: 13. Germline V gives CDR1 SGHRS, CDR2 YFSETQ. This CDR3 has 16 amino acids. CDR3 nucleotide sequence: TGCGCCAGCAGTTCCGGGACAGGGCCGGGCGGGGATACGCAGTATTTT. Translated, it gives CASSSGTGPGGDTQYF. The variable domain in full, completed from reference TRBV5-1 and TRBJ2-3, reads KAGVTQTPRYLIKTRGQQVTLSCSPISGHRSVSWYQQTPGQGLQFLFEYFSETQRNKGNFPGRFSGRQFSNSRSEMNVSTLELGDSALYLCASSSGTGPGGDTQYFGPGTRLTVL.

This clone showed up just a few times. This chain joins TRBV9 and TRBJ1-1; the match to TRBD1 covers 11 bases. The CDR3 is 15 residues long. Trimming took 3 bases from V and 1 from J; bases not matched to a gene: 2. Germline CDR1 and CDR2: SGDLS and YYNGEE. Written as DNA, the CDR3 is TGTGCCAGCAGCGGCGGGACAGGGGGGAACACTGAAGCTTTCTTT. Amino acid sequence: CASSGGTGGNTEAFF.

The V and J genes are TRBV28 and TRBJ2-1, with D perhaps TRBD1 (6 bases). This CDR3 is built from 13 residues. Per the germline V gene, CDR1 is MDHEN and CDR2 is SYDVKM. Trimming stripped 6 bases from V and 3 bases from J, with 9 bases between. The CDR3 reads CASSLDSYNEQFF. The DNA of the CDR3 is TGTGCCAGCAGCCTGGACAGCTACAATGAGCAGTTCTTC. The entire variable domain, with the rest obtained from reference TRBV28 and TRBJ2-1, is as follows: DVKVTQSSRYLVKRTGEKVFLECVQDMDHENMFWYRQDPGLGLRLIYFSYDVKMKEKGDIPEGYSVSREKKERFSLILESASTNQTSMYLCASSLDSYNEQFFGPGTRLTVL.

The CDR3 region has the DNA TGTGCCAGCAGCGTTTCTTCCGTCGGGTACCAAGAGACCCAGTACTTC. Protein: CASSVSSVGYQETQYF. V and J are TRBV9 and TRBJ2-5, with unresolved D. Germline CDR1 SGDLS, CDR2 YYNGEE. The CDR3 contains 16 residues. Trimming left V 2 bases short and J 0 bases short, with 14 bases between.

V and J are TRBV30 and TRBJ1-6; D ambiguous. Germline assignment: CDR1 GTSNPN and CDR2 SVGIG (reference sequence). V was clipped by 7 bases and J by 9 bases, with 13 bases between them. This CDR3 region has 12 residues. DNA of the CDR3: TGTGCCTCGAGGGTGGTCAGTTCACCCCTCCACTTT. Translated, it gives CASRVVSSPLHF.

CDR3 sequence: CASRPDRTGYGYTF. CDR3 in DNA: TGTGCCAGCAGACCGGACAGGACGGGCTATGGCTACACCTTC. The chain carries TRBV5-6 and TRBJ1-2, with TRBD1 matching 7 bases. The length of the CDR3 is 14 residues. Per the germline V gene, CDR1 is SGHDT and CDR2 is YYEEEE. The trim removed 5 bases at V and 4 bases at J, leaving 8 bases unmatched.

This CDR3 is CASTPASGRREQYF. In DNA form, the CDR3 reads TGTGCCAGCACCCCGGCCAGCGGGAGGAGAGAGCAGTACTTC. The chain combines TRBV2 with TRBJ2-7; 9 bases are shared with TRBD2. CDR1 is SNHLY, CDR2 FYNNEI, per germline. CDR3 length equals 14 residues. V dropped 7 bases and J dropped 7; count of bases not matched to a gene: 11. Full variable domain (missing parts from reference TRBV2 and TRBJ2-7): EPEVTQTPSHQVTQMGQEVILRCVPISNHLYFYWYRQILGQKVEFLVSFYNNEISEKSEIFDDQFSVERPDGSNFTLKIRSTKLEDSAMYFCASTPASGRREQYFGPGTRLTVT.

The gene calls are TRBV5-4 and TRBJ2-1; weak D call: TRBD1 (6 bases). Germline V gene data show CDR1 as SGHNT and CDR2 as YYREEE (reference sequence). V gave up 3 bases and J gave up 0 bases, with 16 bases separating them. The length of the CDR3 is 17 residues. Written as DNA, the CDR3 is TGTGCCAGCAGCTCCCGCATCAGGGGAAGCTCCTACAATGAGCAGTTCTTC. Translation: CASSSRIRGSSYNEQFF. Based on the CDR3 plus reference TRBV5-4 and TRBJ2-1, the full variable domain is ETGVTQSPTHLIKTRGQQVTLRCSSQSGHNTVSWYQQALGQGPQFIFQYYREEENGRGNFPPRFSGLQFPNYSSELNVNALELDDSALYLCASSSRIRGSSYNEQFFGPGTRLTVL.

This sequence joins TRBV25-1 and TRBJ1-2; D possibly corresponds to TRBD1 (5 bases). The germline V gene has CDR1 MGHDK and CDR2 SYGVNS. V lost 10 bases, J lost 8 bases, and 14 bases lay in between. The CDR3 covers 11 residues. The CDR3, as DNA: TGTGCCACCCAAGTCAGGGAAGGCTACACCTTC. It is translated as CATQVREGYTF.

The chain employs TRBV11-3 and TRBJ2-5; possibly TRBD1 for D (6 bases). V dropped 2 bases and J dropped 4 bases, with 11 bases sitting between them. The V gene's germline CDR1 is SGHNT and CDR2 YENEEA. The CDR3 extends over 14 amino acids. Here the CDR3 DNA reads TGTGCCAGCAGCTTAATTAGACAGGTAGAGACCCAGTACTTC. Translation gives CASSLIRQVETQYF. Filled out from reference TRBV11-3 and TRBJ2-5, the complete variable domain reads EAGVVQSPRYKIIEKKQPVAFWCNPISGHNTLYWYLQNLGQGPELLIRYENEEAVDDSQLPKDRFSAERLKGVDSTLKIQPAELGDSAVYLCASSLIRQVETQYFGPGTRLLVL.

The chain combines TRBV7-8 with TRBJ1-1, with D possibly matching TRBD1 (5 bases). The CDR3 sequence is 14 residues long. The ends were cut back, 5 bases at V and 5 bases at J, with 15 bases in the middle. The germline V gene encodes CDR1 SGHVS and CDR2 FQNEAQ. CDR3 nucleotide sequence: TGTGCCAGCAGCCGCGAGCAACGGGGGACTGAAGCTTTCTTT. It is translated as CASSREQRGTEAFF.

J is TRBJ1-1 and V is TRBV6-5, with TRBD1 as a possible D gene (5 bases). V lost 6 bases and J 4 bases, leaving 15 bases between the germline ends. The CDR3 length is 14 residues. Germline V gives CDR1 MNHEY, CDR2 SVGAGI. The CDR3 loop reads CASSQRDYGTEAFF. CDR3 coding DNA: TGTGCCAGCAGCCAAAGGGACTATGGCACTGAAGCTTTCTTT.